This T cell receptor beta chain was identified during a study of blood T cell repertoires in COVID-19. Profiled with immunoSEQ multiplex PCR; TCRdb holds only in-frame clones, not every one. The sample has around 330,000 clones; approximately 81% are singletons. Exposed study participants had met a COVID-19 case within 2 weeks before entry. The sequenced material came from PBMCs or T cells enriched from blood (not recorded which). This TCR came from a woman in her twenties or thirties who had been exposed to COVID-19.

The CDR3 sequence: CASKQASFNEKLFF. CDR3 in DNA: TGTGCCAGTAAGCAGGCCAGCTTTAATGAAAAACTGTTTTTT. The rearrangement links TRBV19 to TRBJ1-4, with D uncertain. The germline V and J ends were trimmed by 7 bases and 4 bases, with 13 bases remaining between them. The V gene's germline CDR1 is LNHDA and CDR2 SQIVND (reference sequence). This CDR3 is built from 14 residues.